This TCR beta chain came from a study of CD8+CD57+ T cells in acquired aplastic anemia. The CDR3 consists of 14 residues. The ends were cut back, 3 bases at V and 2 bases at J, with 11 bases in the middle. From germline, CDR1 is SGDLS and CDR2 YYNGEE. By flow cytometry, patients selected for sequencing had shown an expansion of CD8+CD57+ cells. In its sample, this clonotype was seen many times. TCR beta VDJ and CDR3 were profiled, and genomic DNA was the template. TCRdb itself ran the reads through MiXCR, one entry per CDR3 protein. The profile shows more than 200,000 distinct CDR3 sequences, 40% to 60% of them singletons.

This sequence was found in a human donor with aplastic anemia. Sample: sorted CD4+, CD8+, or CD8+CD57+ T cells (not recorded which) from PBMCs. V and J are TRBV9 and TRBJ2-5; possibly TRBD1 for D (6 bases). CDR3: CASSAGTTQETQYF. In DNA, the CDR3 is TGTGCCAGCAGCGCCGGGACAACTCAAGAGACCCAGTACTTC. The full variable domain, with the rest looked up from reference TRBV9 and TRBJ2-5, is DSGVTQTPKHLITATGQRVTLRCSPRSGDLSVYWYQQSLDQGLQFLIQYYNGEERAKGNILERFSAQQFPDLHSELNLSSLELGDSALYFCASSAGTTQETQYFGPGTRLLVL.